Detailed here is one T cell receptor beta chain. The V end lost 1 base, the J end lost 4 bases, and 11 bases lay between the germline ends. Per germline, CDR1 SGHRS and CDR2 YFSETQ. The CDR3 spans 14 residues. The repertoire was sequenced with immunoSEQ multiplex PCR; TCRdb's copy has only in-frame clones and lacks some. Of 2 million or so clones listed, around 96% are singletons. This sample was taken from a study of shared clonotypes between healthy human individuals. Turning to the study itself: The plates for each donor numbered three CD4 naive, three CD4 memory, two CD8 naive and one CD8 memory.

In the naive CD8 group, cells lacked CD45RO and were positively selected for CCR7, so terminally differentiated effector memory CD45RA+ cells were left out. The receptor was isolated from a man younger than 35 in good health. Source material: naive CD8+ T cells sorted from blood. This chain uses TRBV5-1 with TRBJ1-1; D gene ambiguous. CDR3 in DNA: TGCGCCAGCAGCTTGACTGAGTGGGGCACTGAAGCTTTCTTT. Encoded protein: CASSLTEWGTEAFF.